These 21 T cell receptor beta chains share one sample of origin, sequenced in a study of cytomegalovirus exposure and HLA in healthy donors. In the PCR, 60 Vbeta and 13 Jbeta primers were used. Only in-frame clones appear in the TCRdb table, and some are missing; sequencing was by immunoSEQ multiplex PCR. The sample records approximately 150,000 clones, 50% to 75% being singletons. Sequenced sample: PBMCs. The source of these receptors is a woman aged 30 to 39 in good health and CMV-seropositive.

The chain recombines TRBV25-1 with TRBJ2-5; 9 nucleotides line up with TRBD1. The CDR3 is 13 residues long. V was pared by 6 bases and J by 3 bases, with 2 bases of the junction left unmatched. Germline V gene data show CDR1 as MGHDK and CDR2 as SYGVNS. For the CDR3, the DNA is TGTGCCAGCAGACGGACAGGGGAAGAGACCCAGTACTTC. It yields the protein CASRRTGEETQYF.

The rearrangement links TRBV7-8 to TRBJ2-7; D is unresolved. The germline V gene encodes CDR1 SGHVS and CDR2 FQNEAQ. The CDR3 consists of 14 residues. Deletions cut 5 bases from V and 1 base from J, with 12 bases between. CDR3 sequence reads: CASSLAAGSYEQYF. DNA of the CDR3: TGTGCCAGCAGCCTGGCAGCAGGTTCCTACGAGCAGTACTTC.

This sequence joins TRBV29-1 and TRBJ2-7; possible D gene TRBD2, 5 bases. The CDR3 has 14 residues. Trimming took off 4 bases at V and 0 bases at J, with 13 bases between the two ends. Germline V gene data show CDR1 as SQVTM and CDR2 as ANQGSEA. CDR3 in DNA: TGCAGCGTTGGGAGGACCGATAGCTCCTACGAGCAGTACTTC. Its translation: CSVGRTDSSYEQYF.

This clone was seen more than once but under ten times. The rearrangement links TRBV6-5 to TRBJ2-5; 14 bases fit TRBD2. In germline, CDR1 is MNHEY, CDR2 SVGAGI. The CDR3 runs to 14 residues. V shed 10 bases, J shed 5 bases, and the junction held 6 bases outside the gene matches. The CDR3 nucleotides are TGTGCCACCGGGACTAGCGGGAGTGCTGAGACCCAGTACTTC. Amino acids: CATGTSGSAETQYF.

This CDR3 reads CASALTGPPGANVLTF. The CDR3 DNA reads TGTGCCAGCGCCCTGACAGGGCCCCCAGGGGCCAACGTCCTGACTTTC. The chain joins TRBV27 to TRBJ2-6; 7 nucleotides line up with TRBD1. With V trimmed by 8 bases and J by 4 bases, 11 bases remained unmatched. Germline V gene data show CDR1 as MNHEY and CDR2 as SMNVEV (reference sequence). This CDR3 is built from 16 residues.

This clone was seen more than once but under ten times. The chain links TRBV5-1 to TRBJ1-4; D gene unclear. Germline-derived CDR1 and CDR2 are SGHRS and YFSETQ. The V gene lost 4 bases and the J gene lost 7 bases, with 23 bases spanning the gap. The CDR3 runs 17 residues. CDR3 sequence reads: CASSPPPISGGGEKLFF. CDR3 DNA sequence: TGCGCCAGCAGCCCCCCCCCTATATCGGGTGGCGGTGAAAAACTGTTTTTT.

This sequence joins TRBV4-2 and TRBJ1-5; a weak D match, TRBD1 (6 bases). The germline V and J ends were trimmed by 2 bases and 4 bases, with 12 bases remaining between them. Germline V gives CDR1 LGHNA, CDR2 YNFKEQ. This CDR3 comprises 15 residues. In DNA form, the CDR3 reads TGTGCCAGCAGCCAATTGGACAGACTTAATCAGCCCCAGCATTTT. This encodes CASSQLDRLNQPQHF.

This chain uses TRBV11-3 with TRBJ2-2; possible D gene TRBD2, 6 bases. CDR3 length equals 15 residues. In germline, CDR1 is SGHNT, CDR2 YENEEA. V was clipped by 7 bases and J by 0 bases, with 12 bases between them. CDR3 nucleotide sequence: TGTGCCAGCACCGGGCGGGGTACGAACACCGGGGAGCTGTTTTTT. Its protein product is CASTGRGTNTGELFF.

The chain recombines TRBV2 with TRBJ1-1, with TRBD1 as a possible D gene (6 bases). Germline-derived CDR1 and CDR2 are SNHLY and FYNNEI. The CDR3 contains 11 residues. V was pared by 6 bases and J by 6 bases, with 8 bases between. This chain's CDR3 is CASRGGPEAFF. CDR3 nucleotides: TGTGCCAGCAGGGGGGGGCCTGAAGCTTTCTTT. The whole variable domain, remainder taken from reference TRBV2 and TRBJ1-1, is EPEVTQTPSHQVTQMGQEVILRCVPISNHLYFYWYRQILGQKVEFLVSFYNNEISEKSEIFDDQFSVERPDGSNFTLKIRSTKLEDSAMYFCASRGGPEAFFGQGTRLTVV.

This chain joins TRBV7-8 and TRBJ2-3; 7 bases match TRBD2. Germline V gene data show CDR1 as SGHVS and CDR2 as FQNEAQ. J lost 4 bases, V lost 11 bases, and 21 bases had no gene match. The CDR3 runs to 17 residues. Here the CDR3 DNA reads TGTGCCTCTCTCCGAGAACAGGCGGGAGTAAGGTCAGATACGCAGTATTTT. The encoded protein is CASLREQAGVRSDTQYF.

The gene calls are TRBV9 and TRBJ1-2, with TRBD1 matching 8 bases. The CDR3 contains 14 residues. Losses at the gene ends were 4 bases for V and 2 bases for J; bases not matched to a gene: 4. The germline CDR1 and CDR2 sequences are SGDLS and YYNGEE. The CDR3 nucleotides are TGTGCCAGCAGCACAACAGGGGGAAACTATGGCTACACCTTC. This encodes CASSTTGGNYGYTF.

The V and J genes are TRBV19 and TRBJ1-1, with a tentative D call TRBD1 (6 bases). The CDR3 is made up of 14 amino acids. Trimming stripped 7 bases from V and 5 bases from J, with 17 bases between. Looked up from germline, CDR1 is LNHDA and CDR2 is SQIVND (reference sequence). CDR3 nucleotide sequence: TGTGCCAGTAATTCAGCCTGGCAGGGGACTGAAGCTTTCTTT. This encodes CASNSAWQGTEAFF.

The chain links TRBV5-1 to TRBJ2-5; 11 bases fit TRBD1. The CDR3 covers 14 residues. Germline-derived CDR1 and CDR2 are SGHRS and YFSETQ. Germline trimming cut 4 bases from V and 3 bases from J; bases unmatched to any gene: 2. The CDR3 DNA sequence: TGCGCCAGCAGCATGGGACAGGGGGAAGAGACCCAGTACTTC. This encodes CASSMGQGEETQYF.

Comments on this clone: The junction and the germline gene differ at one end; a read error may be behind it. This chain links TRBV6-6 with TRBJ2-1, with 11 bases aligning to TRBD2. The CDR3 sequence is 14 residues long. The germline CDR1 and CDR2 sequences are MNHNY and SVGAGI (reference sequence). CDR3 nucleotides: TGTGCCAGCAGTTACCCCGGGGTAGCGGGGGGGCATATCTTC. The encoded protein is CASSYPGVAGGHIF.

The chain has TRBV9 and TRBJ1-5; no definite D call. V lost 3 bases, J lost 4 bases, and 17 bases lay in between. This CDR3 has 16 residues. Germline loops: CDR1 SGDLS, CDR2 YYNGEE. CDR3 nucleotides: TGTGCCAGCAGCGCCCGGTCCGGGGATGCAAATCAGCCCCAGCATTTT. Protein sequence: CASSARSGDANQPQHF.

CDR3: CASSPTGTGGLNEQYF. CDR3 nucleotide sequence: TGTGCCAGCTCACCTACCGGGACAGGGGGCCTGAACGAGCAGTACTTC. The chain has TRBV18 and TRBJ2-7; 12 nucleotides align to TRBD1. CDR1 and CDR2 (germline): KGHSH, LQKENI. The V and J ends lost 3 bases and 5 bases, in that order; junction bases with no gene match: 8. The CDR3 spans 16 residues.

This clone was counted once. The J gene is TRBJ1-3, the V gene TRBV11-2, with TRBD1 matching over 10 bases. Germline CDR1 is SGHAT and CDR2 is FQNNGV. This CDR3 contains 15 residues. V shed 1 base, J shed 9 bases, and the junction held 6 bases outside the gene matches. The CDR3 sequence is CASSLVGDRGGTIYF. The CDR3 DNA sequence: TGTGCCAGCAGCTTAGTAGGGGACAGGGGCGGCACCATATATTTT.

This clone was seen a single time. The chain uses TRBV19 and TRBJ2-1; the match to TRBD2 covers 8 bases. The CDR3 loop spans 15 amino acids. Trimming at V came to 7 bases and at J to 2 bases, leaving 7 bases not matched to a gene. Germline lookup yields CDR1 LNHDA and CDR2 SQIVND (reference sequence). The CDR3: CASMGLVNTYNEQFF. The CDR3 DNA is TGTGCCAGTATGGGACTAGTTAACACCTACAATGAGCAGTTCTTC. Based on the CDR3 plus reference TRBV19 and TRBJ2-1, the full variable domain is DGGITQSPKYLFRKEGQNVTLSCEQNLNHDAMYWYRQDPGQGLRLIYYSQIVNDFQKGDIAEGYSVSREKKESFPLTVTSAQKNPTAFYLCASMGLVNTYNEQFFGPGTRLTVL.

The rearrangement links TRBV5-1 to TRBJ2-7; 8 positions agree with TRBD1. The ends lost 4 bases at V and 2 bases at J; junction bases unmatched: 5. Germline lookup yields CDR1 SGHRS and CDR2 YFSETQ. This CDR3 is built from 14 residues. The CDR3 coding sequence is TGCGCCAGCAGCCCTGGGACAGGAACCTACGAGCAGTACTTC. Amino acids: CASSPGTGTYEQYF.

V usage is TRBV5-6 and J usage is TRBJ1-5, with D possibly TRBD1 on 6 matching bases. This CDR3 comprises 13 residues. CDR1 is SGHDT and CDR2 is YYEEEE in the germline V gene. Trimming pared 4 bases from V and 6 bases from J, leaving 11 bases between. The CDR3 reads CASSDRTGQPQHF. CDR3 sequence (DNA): TGTGCCAGCAGCGACAGGACTGGTCAGCCCCAGCATTTT.

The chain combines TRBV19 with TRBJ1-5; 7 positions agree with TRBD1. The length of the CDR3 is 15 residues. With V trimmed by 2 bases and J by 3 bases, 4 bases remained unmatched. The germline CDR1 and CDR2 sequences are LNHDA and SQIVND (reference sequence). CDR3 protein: CASSISGTVNQPQHF. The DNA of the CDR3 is TGTGCCAGTAGTATAAGTGGGACAGTCAATCAGCCCCAGCATTTT.